The clone carrying this TCR beta chain appeared a few times. What it binds is unknown. Only one heparinised blood draw was taken per donor, and its volume averaged around 100 mL. Sorting that relied on CD45RO/CCR7/CD25/CD127/CD95/CD27 yielded CD4+ naive, central memory, regulatory and stem cell-like memory cells. This entry is derived from a study of beta chain features in type 1 diabetes. Notes on the study in general: Possible PCR preference for shorter templates applied equally to patients and controls. TCRB CDR3 length was moderately but significantly reduced in all four CD4+ subsets of Type 1 diabetes patients.

The CDR3 sequence is 14 residues long. Germline V lookup: CDR1 SEHNR, CDR2 FQNEAQ (reference sequence). Trimming took 6 bases from V and 7 from J; bases not matched to a gene: 4. The whole isolated RNA underwent reverse transcription, so sequencing captured expressed TCRB transcripts. Sequencing was performed with immunoSEQ multiplex PCR; in TCRdb, only in-frame clones are kept and a portion is missing. This repertoire shows hundreds of thousands of clones, less than 15% found once; its top ten account for about 0.024%. The clonotype comes from a woman in her forties in good health. This chain joins TRBV7-9 and TRBJ1-6; 9 bases agree with TRBD1. The sample consisted of naive CD4+ T cells from blood. CDR3 sequence (DNA): TGTGCCAGCAGGCTTGGACAGGGGAATTCACCCCTCCACTTT. Its protein is CASRLGQGNSPLHF.